This is a list of T cell receptor beta chains from one sample in a study of cytomegalovirus exposure and HLA in healthy donors. TCRdb's table, derived via immunoSEQ multiplex PCR, lists solely in-frame clones and lacks some. The table includes approximately 88,000 clones, 60% to 75% detected once. Sequenced input: PBMCs. The receptors originated from a man in his fifties or sixties in good health and CMV-seronegative. CDR3s include the opening cysteine and the closing phenylalanine or tryptophan. The D gene is left open where the match is weak. Where a row states a size, it is once, few, many or the class of an expanded clone; other rows omit it.

DNA: TGTGCCAGCAGCCACGGACAGGGGGGATTCTCTGGAAACACCATATATTTT
CDR3: CASSHGQGGFSGNTIYF
D: TRBD1
V: TRBV5-6
J: TRBJ1-3
size: few

DNA: TGTGCCAGCGGGCTGGGCAATCAGCCCCAGCATTTT
CDR3: CASGLGNQPQHF
D: NA
V: TRBV6-1
J: TRBJ1-5
size: NA

DNA: TGTGCCAGCGGAACTAGCGGGAGGGCCGGAGAGCAGTACTTC
CDR3: CASGTSGRAGEQYF
D: TRBD2
V: TRBV28
J: TRBJ2-7
size: NA

DNA: TGTGCCAGCAGTGCGCCGATTACAGGGGGCTACACTGAAGCTTTCTTT
CDR3: CASSAPITGGYTEAFF
D: TRBD1
V: TRBV28
J: TRBJ1-1
size: NA

DNA: TGCGCCAGCAGCCAAGAAGCGGGGTACGGACAGCCCCAGCATTTT
CDR3: CASSQEAGYGQPQHF
D: NA
V: TRBV4-1
J: TRBJ1-5
size: NA

DNA: TGCGCCAGCAGCTTGGAGTCGACAGGGGGTCGGTTTTTT
CDR3: CASSLESTGGRFF
D: TRBD1
V: TRBV5-1
J: TRBJ1-4
size: few

DNA: TGTGCCAGCAGCGACGCGGGGACTGAAGCTTTCTTT
CDR3: CASSDAGTEAFF
D: NA
V: TRBV14
J: TRBJ1-1
size: NA

DNA: TGTGCCAGCAGCTTATCGGGACAGGGGGCAAGTTGGTCTGGAAACACCATATATTTT
CDR3: CASSLSGQGASWSGNTIYF
D: TRBD1
V: TRBV27
J: TRBJ1-3
size: NA

DNA: TGTGCCAGCAGTTCGGACAGGGAAAGCACAGATACGCAGTATTTT
CDR3: CASSSDRESTDTQYF
D: TRBD1
V: TRBV5-5
J: TRBJ2-3
size: NA

DNA: TGTGCCACCTGGACAGGGGCAATCCGGCCCCAGCATTTT
CDR3: CATWTGAIRPQHF
D: TRBD1
V: TRBV28
J: TRBJ1-5
size: NA

DNA: TGTGCCAGCAGTTTTAAGAACACTGAAGCTTTCTTT
CDR3: CASSFKNTEAFF
D: NA
V: TRBV28
J: TRBJ1-1
size: NA

DNA: TGCGCCAGCAGCCTACCCGGGACAACTATGAACACTGAAGCTTTCTTT
CDR3: CASSLPGTTMNTEAFF
D: NA
V: TRBV5-1
J: TRBJ1-1
size: NA

DNA: TGTGCCAGCAGCTTAGTCGGGAGAGAGACCCAGTACTTC
CDR3: CASSLVGRETQYF
D: NA
V: TRBV7-6
J: TRBJ2-5
size: NA

DNA: TGTGCCAGCTCAGGGGTTAATGAAAAACTGTTTTTT
CDR3: CASSGVNEKLFF
D: NA
V: TRBV25-1
J: TRBJ1-4
size: NA

DNA: TGTGCCAGCAGTTCGACCGGGAGGGGAGACCAGCCCCAGCATTTT
CDR3: CASSSTGRGDQPQHF
D: NA
V: TRBV28
J: TRBJ1-5
size: few

DNA: TGTGCCAGCAGTGAAACTAGCGGGGGGCCCGGGGAGCTGTTTTTT
CDR3: CASSETSGGPGELFF
D: TRBD2
V: TRBV6-1
J: TRBJ2-2
size: many

DNA: TGCGCCAGCAGCCCCAGGGGTTCATCGGGACCCCACACAGATACGCAGTATTTT
CDR3: CASSPRGSSGPHTDTQYF
D: NA
V: TRBV5-1
J: TRBJ2-3
size: NA

DNA: TGTGCCAGCAGCACCCAAACTAGCGGGAGGTACAATGAGCAGTTCTTC
CDR3: CASSTQTSGRYNEQFF
D: TRBD2
V: TRBV5-4
J: TRBJ2-1
size: NA

DNA: TGTGCCAGCAGCTACAGGGGCAATCAGCCCCAGCATTTT
CDR3: CASSYRGNQPQHF
D: NA
V: TRBV5-8
J: TRBJ1-5
size: once

DNA: TGTGCCAGCTTTAGCGGGAGGACCGCGAACACCGGGGAGCTGTTTTTT
CDR3: CASFSGRTANTGELFF
D: TRBD2
V: TRBV2
J: TRBJ2-2
size: NA

DNA: TGTGCCAGTAGTACGGGGACATCCGCTAGCAATCAGCCCCAGCATTTT
CDR3: CASSTGTSASNQPQHF
D: NA
V: TRBV19
J: TRBJ1-5
size: NA

DNA: TGTGCCAGCGGGCTGGGGGGGCTAATGACCGGGGAGCTGTTTTTT
CDR3: CASGLGGLMTGELFF
D: NA
V: TRBV28
J: TRBJ2-2
size: once

DNA: TGTGCCAGCAGTTTATCGGGGATCCCTAACTATGGCTACACCTTC
CDR3: CASSLSGIPNYGYTF
D: NA
V: TRBV28
J: TRBJ1-2
size: NA

DNA: TGTGCCAGCGGGATGGGGACAGGAGATCAGCCCCAGCATTTT
CDR3: CASGMGTGDQPQHF
D: TRBD1
V: TRBV27
J: TRBJ1-5
size: NA

DNA: TGCGCCAGCAGTGGGTCCTTGCGGGAACCCTCCTACAATGAGCAGTTCTTC
CDR3: CASSGSLREPSYNEQFF
D: NA
V: TRBV10-2
J: TRBJ2-1
size: NA

DNA: TGCGCCAGCAGTTCACTACTCCAAGAGACCCAGTACTTC
CDR3: CASSSLLQETQYF
D: NA
V: TRBV10-2
J: TRBJ2-5
size: NA

DNA: TGTGCCAGCAGCTTCGATGGGACAAATAGGGTGCAGTACTTC
CDR3: CASSFDGTNRVQYF
D: NA
V: TRBV7-9
J: TRBJ2-7
size: NA

DNA: TGTGCCAGCAGCTTAGGAGGTACTAGCACCGAGCAGTACTTC
CDR3: CASSLGGTSTEQYF
D: NA
V: TRBV7-3
J: TRBJ2-7
size: NA

DNA: TGCAGCGTCGGGACAGGGTCACGGGAGACCCAGTACTTC
CDR3: CSVGTGSRETQYF
D: TRBD1
V: TRBV29-1
J: TRBJ2-5
size: NA

DNA: TGTGCCAGCAGTTTACTAGCGGGGGTATACGAGCAGTACTTC
CDR3: CASSLLAGVYEQYF
D: TRBD2
V: TRBV28
J: TRBJ2-7
size: few

DNA: TGCGCCAGCAGCTTGGAGGGAGGTCAGCCCCAGCATTTT
CDR3: CASSLEGGQPQHF
D: NA
V: TRBV5-1
J: TRBJ1-5
size: NA

DNA: TGTGCCTGGAGTGTAGAGCCGGGGTACTATGGCTACACCTTC
CDR3: CAWSVEPGYYGYTF
D: NA
V: TRBV30
J: TRBJ1-2
size: NA

DNA: TGTGCCAGCAGTTACAGGACGTCTGCTCGCACCTTC
CDR3: CASSYRTSARTF
D: NA
V: TRBV2
J: TRBJ1-2
size: NA

DNA: TGTGCCAGCAGCCTATTTATGGGTAGGGGCACTGAAGCTTTCTTT
CDR3: CASSLFMGRGTEAFF
D: NA
V: TRBV5-6
J: TRBJ1-1
size: NA

DNA: TGTGCCAGCAGCCCCAGCCAGGGGCCCTATGGCTACACCTTC
CDR3: CASSPSQGPYGYTF
D: NA
V: TRBV7-2
J: TRBJ1-2
size: once

DNA: TGTGCCAGCAGCCTCGGGACAGCGACGGGCGAGCAGTACTTC
CDR3: CASSLGTATGEQYF
D: TRBD1
V: TRBV11-3
J: TRBJ2-7
size: NA